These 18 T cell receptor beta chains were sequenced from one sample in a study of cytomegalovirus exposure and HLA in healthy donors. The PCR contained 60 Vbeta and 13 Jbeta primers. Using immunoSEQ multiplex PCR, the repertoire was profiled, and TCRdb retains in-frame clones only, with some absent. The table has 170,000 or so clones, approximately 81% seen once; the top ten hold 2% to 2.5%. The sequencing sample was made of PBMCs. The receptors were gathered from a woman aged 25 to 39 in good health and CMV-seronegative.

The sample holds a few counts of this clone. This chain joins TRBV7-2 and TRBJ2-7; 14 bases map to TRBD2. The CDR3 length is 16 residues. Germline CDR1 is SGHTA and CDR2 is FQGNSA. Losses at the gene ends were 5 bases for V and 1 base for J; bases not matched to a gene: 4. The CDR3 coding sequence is TGTGCCAGCAGCCCGGGGACTAGCGGGGGTTCCTACGAGCAGTACTTC. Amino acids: CASSPGTSGGSYEQYF.

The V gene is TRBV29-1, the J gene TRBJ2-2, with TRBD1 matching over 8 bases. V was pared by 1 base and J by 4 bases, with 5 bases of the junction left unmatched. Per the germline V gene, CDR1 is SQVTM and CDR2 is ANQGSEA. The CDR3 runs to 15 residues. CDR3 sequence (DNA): TGCAGCGTTGAAGGGCCAGGACAGGGCACCGGGGAGCTGTTTTTT. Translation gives CSVEGPGQGTGELFF.

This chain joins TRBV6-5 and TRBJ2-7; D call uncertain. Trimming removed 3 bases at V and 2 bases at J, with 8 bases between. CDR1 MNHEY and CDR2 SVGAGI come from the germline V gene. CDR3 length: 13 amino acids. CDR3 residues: CASSYPGTYEQYF. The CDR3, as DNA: TGTGCCAGCAGTTATCCCGGTACCTACGAGCAGTACTTC.

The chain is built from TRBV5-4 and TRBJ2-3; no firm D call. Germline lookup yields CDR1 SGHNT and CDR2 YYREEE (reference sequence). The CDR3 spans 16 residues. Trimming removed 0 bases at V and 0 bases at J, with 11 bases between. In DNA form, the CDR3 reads TGTGCCAGCAGCTTGGTCTCCATCTATAGCACAGATACGCAGTATTTT. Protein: CASSLVSIYSTDTQYF. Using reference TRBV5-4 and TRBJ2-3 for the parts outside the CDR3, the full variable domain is ETGVTQSPTHLIKTRGQQVTLRCSSQSGHNTVSWYQQALGQGPQFIFQYYREEENGRGNFPPRFSGLQFPNYSSELNVNALELDDSALYLCASSLVSIYSTDTQYFGPGTRLTVL.

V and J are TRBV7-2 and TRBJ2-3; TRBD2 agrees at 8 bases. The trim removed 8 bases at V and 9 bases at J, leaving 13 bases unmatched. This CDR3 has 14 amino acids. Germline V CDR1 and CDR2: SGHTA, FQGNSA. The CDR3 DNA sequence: TGTGCCAGCCCCCCGGGGGGGCCCCCTGACACGCAGTATTTT. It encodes CASPPGGPPDTQYF.

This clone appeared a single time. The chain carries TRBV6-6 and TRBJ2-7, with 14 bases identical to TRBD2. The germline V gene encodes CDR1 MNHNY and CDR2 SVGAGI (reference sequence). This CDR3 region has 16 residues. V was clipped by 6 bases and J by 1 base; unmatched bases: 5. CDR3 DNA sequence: TGTGCCAGCAGCCGACTAGCGGGAGGGCTGTCCTACGAGCAGTACTTC. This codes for CASSRLAGGLSYEQYF.

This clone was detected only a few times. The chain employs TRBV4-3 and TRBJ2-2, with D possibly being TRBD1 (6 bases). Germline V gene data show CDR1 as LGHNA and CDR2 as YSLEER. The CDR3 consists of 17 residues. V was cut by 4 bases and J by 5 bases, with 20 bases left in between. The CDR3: CASSPRYGEQGTGELFF. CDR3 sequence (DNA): TGCGCCAGCAGCCCTCGATACGGGGAGCAGGGGACCGGGGAGCTGTTTTTT.

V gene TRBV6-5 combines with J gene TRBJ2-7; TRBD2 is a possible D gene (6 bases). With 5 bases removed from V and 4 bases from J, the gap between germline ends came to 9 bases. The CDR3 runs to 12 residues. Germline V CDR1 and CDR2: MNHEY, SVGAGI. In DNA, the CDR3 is TGTGCCAGCAGTGGGGACTTTTACGAGCAGTACTTC. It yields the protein CASSGDFYEQYF.

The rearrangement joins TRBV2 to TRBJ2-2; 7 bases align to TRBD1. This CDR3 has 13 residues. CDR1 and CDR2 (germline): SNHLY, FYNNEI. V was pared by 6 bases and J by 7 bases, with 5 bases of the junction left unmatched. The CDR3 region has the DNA TGTGCCAGCAGAGACAGGGCTATCGGGGAGCTGTTTTTT. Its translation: CASRDRAIGELFF.

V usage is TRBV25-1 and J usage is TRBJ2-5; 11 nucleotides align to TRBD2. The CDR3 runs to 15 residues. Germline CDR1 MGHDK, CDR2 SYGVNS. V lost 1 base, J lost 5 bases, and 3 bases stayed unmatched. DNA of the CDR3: TGTGCCAGCAGTGAATCCGGGACTAGCGGCGAGACCCAGTACTTC. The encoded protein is CASSESGTSGETQYF.

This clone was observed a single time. The DNA for the CDR3 is TGTGCCAGCAGCTTGGGTGGAGCGGCAATAGAGGGCTACACCTTC. Translating it yields CASSLGGAAIEGYTF. The J gene is TRBJ1-2, the V gene TRBV5-4; D gene ambiguous. Germline V CDR1 and CDR2: SGHNT, YYREEE (reference sequence). The V end lost 0 bases, the J end lost 8 bases, and 17 bases lay between the germline ends. This CDR3 region has 15 residues.

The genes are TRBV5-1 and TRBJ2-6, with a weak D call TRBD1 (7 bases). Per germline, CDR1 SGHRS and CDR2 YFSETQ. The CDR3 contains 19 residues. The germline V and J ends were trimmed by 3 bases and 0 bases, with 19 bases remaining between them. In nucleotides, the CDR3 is TGCGCCAGCAGCTCCCGGGGGCCAGGACAGGACTCTGGGGCCAACGTCCTGACTTTC. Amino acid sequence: CASSSRGPGQDSGANVLTF.

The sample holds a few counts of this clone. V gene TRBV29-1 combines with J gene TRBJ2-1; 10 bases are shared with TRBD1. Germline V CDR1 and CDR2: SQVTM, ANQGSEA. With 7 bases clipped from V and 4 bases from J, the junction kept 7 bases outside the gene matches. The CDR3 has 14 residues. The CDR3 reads CSGAGTGVYNEQFF. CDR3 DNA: TGCAGCGGCGCCGGGACAGGGGTTTACAATGAGCAGTTCTTC.

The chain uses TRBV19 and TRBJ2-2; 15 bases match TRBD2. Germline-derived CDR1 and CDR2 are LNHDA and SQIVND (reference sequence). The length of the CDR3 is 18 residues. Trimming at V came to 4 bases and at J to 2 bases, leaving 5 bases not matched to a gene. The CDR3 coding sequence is TGTGCCAGTAGTAGAGGACTAGCGGGAGGGGCCAACACCGGGGAGCTGTTTTTT. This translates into CASSRGLAGGANTGELFF. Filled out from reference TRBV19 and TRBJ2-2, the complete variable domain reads DGGITQSPKYLFRKEGQNVTLSCEQNLNHDAMYWYRQDPGQGLRLIYYSQIVNDFQKGDIAEGYSVSREKKESFPLTVTSAQKNPTAFYLCASSRGLAGGANTGELFFGEGSRLTVL.

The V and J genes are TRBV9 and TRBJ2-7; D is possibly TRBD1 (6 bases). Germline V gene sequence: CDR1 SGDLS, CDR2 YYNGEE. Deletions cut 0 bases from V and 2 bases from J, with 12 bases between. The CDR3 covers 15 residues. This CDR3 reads CASSVGQATTYEQYF. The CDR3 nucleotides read TGTGCCAGCAGCGTAGGACAGGCGACAACCTACGAGCAGTACTTC.

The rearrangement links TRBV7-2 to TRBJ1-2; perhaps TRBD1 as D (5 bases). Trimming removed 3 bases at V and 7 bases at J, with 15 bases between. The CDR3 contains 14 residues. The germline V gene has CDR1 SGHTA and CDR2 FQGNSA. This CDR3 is CASSFEGARAGYTF. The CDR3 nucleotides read TGTGCCAGCAGCTTCGAAGGGGCGCGAGCTGGCTACACCTTC.

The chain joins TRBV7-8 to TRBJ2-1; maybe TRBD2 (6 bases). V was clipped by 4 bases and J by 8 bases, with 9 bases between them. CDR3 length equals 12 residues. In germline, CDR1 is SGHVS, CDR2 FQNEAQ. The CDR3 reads CASSSGVHEQFF. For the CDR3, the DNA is TGTGCCAGCAGCTCGGGGGTCCATGAGCAGTTCTTC.

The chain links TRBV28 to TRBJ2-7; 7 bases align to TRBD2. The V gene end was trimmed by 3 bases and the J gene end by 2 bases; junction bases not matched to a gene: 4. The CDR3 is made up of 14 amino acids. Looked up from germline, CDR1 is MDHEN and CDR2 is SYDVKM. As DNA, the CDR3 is TGTGCCAGCAGTTTTATGGGGGGGACCTACGAGCAGTACTTC. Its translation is CASSFMGGTYEQYF.